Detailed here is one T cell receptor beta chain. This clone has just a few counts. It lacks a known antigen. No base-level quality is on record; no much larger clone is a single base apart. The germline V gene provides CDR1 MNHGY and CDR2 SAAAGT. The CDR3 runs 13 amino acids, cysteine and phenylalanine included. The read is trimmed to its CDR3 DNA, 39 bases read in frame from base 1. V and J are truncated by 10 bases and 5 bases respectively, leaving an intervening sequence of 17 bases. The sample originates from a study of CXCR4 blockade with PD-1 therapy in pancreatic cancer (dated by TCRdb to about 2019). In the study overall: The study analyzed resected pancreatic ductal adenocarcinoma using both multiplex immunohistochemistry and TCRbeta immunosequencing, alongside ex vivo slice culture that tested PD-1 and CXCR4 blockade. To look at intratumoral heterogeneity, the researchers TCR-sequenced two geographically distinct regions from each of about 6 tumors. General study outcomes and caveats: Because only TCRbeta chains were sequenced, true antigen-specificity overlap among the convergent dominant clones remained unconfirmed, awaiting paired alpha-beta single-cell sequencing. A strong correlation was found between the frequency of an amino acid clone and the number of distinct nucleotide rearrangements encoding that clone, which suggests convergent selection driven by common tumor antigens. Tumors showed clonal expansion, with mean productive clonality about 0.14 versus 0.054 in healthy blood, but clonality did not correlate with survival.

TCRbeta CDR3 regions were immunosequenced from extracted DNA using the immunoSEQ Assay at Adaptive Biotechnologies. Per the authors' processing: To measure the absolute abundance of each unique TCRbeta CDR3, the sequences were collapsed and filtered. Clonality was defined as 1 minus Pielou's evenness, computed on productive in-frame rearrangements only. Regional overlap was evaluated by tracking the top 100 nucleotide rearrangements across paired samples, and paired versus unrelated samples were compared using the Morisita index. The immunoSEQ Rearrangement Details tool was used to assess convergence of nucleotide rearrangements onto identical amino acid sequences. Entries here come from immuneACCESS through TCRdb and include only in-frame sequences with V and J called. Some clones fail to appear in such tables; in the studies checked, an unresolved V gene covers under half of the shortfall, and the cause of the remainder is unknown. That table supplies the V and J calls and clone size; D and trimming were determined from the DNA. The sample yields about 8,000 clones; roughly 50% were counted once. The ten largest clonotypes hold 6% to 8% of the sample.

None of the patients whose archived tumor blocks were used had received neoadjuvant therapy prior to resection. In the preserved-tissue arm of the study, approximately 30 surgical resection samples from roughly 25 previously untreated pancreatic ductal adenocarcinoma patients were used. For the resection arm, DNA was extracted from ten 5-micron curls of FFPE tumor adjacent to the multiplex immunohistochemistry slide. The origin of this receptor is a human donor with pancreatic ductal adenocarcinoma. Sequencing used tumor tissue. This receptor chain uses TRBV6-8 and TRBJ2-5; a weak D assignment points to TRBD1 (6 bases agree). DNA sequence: TGTGCCACCCTACCCGGTCAGGGGGAGACCCAGTACTTC. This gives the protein CATLPGQGETQYF.